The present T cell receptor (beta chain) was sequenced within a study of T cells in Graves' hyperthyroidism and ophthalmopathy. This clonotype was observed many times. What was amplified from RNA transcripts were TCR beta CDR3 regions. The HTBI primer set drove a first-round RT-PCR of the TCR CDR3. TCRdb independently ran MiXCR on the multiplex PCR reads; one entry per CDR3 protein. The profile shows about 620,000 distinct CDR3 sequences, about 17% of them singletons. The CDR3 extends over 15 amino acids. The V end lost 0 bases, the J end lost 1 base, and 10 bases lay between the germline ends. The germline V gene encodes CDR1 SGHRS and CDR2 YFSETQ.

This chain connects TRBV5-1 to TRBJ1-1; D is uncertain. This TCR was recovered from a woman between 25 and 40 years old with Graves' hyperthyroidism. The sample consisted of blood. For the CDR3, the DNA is TGCGCCAGCAGCTTGGGTGAGGCACGGAACACTGAAGCTTTCTTT. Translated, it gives CASSLGEARNTEAFF.